This record concerns one T cell receptor (beta chain) sequence. Its target is unknown. The data were produced by immunoSEQ multiplex PCR, yet TCRdb's version contains in-frame clones alone and is incomplete. This sample carries 10,000 to 15,000 clones, around 84% of them seen once, and the ten largest clones take 25% to 35%. The source of the sample is a study of T cells in localized non-small cell lung cancer. Notes on the study in general: Clonality peaked in uninvolved adjacent lung rather than tumor. Across samples, adjacent lung featured a median roughly 61 of the top 100 tumor clones. Longer overall survival was seen with higher T cell density measured in blood. Because sequencing included only one region (of the tumor), heterogeneity remains possible.

Germline V CDR1 and CDR2: DFQATT, SNEGSKA (reference sequence). The CDR3 runs to 11 residues. After removal of 6 bases from V and 7 bases from J, the junction contained 6 bases not matched to a gene. The TCR originated in a male donor older than 55 with stage I squamous cell lung carcinoma. The J gene is TRBJ2-7, the V gene TRBV20-1; 7 nucleotides match TRBD1. The sequencing here drew on peripheral blood, taken before any cancer treatment. This chain's CDR3 is CSADRVREQYF. CDR3 nucleotide sequence: TGCAGTGCAGACAGGGTTAGGGAGCAGTACTTC.